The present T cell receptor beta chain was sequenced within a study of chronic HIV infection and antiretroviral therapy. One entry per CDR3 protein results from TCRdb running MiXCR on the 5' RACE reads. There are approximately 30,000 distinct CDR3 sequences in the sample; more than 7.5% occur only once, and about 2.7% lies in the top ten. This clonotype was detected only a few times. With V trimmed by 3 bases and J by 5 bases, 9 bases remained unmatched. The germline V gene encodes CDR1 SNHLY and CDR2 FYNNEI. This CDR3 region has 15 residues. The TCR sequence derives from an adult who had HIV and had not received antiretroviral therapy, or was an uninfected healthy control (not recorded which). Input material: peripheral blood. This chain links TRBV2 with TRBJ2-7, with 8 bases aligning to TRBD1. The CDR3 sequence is CASSELQGTGDEQYF. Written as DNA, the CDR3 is TGTGCCAGCAGTGAGCTACAAGGGACAGGCGACGAGCAGTACTTC. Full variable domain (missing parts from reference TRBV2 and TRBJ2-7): EPEVTQTPSHQVTQMGQEVILRCVPISNHLYFYWYRQILGQKVEFLVSFYNNEISEKSEIFDDQFSVERPDGSNFTLKIRSTKLEDSAMYFCASSELQGTGDEQYFGPGTRLTVT.